The clone carrying this T cell receptor beta chain was counted once. V was cut by 6 bases and J by 8 bases, with 19 bases left in between. Germline CDR1 and CDR2: MNHEY and SMNVEV (reference sequence). This CDR3 comprises 14 residues. The data stem from a study of blood T cell repertoires in COVID-19. In the study overall: Some COVID-19 samples were acute and others convalescent; all came from the United States, Italy and Spain. PBMCs, B-cell-depleted T cells, or T cells provided the cDNA or gDNA that made up the material.

Methods used by the authors: Cell counts per sample came from amplifying reference gene primers. Measured with immunoSEQ multiplex PCR; TCRdb has only the in-frame clones, and not every one. That table is the source of V, J and clone size, and D and trimming were worked out from the DNA. The sample lists 350,000 to 550,000 clones, roughly 89% seen once, with about 4.5% in the top ten. This clonotype was sampled from a woman aged 25 to 39 with acute or convalescent COVID-19. Sequenced sample: peripheral blood. The chain has TRBV27 and TRBJ1-2; D gene uncertain. CDR3 loop: CASSPGSGLRGYTF. The CDR3 DNA reads as TGTGCCAGCAGCCCCGGGAGCGGGCTCAGGGGCTACACCTTC.